This T cell receptor (beta chain) was recovered during a study of blood T cell repertoires in COVID-19. The CDR3 has 13 residues. Trimming removed 4 bases at V and 7 bases at J, with 11 bases between. Germline CDR1 and CDR2: SNHLY and FYNNEI. Only in-frame clones appear in the TCRdb table, and some are missing; sequencing was by immunoSEQ multiplex PCR. The sample carries hundreds of thousands of clones, 86% recorded once. This TCR was sampled from a woman in her 70s with COVID-19, enrolled during active disease. The sequenced sample consisted of peripheral blood. The chain recombines TRBV2 with TRBJ1-5; weak D call: TRBD1 (5 bases). CDR3 protein: CASSAAGGQPQHF. CDR3 DNA: TGTGCCAGCAGTGCAGCGGGGGGACAGCCCCAGCATTTT.